The sequence of this T cell receptor beta chain was determined in a study of T cell repertoires in cytomegalovirus infection. Overall study context: It can be stated that public TCR beta signatures indicated CMV infection as well as a matching HLA type.

This clonotype appeared a few times. Using its own MiXCR run on the reads, TCRdb lists one record per CDR3 protein. Among about 190,000 distinct CDR3 sequences listed, 28% were seen once. V was clipped by 7 bases and J by 7 bases; unmatched bases: 10. The CDR3 covers 14 residues. Germline CDR1 MNHEY, CDR2 SVGEGT. This clonotype was sampled from a human donor in good health (CMV status not recorded). Some clones in this sample may be carry-over from other donors' samples. Sample: PBMCs. This chain joins TRBV6-2 or TRBV6-3 and TRBJ1-2, with 9 bases lining up with TRBD1. Here the CDR3 DNA reads TGTGCCAGCAAGCTTCCGGACAGGGGAAGTGGCTACACCTTC. It translates to CASKLPDRGSGYTF.